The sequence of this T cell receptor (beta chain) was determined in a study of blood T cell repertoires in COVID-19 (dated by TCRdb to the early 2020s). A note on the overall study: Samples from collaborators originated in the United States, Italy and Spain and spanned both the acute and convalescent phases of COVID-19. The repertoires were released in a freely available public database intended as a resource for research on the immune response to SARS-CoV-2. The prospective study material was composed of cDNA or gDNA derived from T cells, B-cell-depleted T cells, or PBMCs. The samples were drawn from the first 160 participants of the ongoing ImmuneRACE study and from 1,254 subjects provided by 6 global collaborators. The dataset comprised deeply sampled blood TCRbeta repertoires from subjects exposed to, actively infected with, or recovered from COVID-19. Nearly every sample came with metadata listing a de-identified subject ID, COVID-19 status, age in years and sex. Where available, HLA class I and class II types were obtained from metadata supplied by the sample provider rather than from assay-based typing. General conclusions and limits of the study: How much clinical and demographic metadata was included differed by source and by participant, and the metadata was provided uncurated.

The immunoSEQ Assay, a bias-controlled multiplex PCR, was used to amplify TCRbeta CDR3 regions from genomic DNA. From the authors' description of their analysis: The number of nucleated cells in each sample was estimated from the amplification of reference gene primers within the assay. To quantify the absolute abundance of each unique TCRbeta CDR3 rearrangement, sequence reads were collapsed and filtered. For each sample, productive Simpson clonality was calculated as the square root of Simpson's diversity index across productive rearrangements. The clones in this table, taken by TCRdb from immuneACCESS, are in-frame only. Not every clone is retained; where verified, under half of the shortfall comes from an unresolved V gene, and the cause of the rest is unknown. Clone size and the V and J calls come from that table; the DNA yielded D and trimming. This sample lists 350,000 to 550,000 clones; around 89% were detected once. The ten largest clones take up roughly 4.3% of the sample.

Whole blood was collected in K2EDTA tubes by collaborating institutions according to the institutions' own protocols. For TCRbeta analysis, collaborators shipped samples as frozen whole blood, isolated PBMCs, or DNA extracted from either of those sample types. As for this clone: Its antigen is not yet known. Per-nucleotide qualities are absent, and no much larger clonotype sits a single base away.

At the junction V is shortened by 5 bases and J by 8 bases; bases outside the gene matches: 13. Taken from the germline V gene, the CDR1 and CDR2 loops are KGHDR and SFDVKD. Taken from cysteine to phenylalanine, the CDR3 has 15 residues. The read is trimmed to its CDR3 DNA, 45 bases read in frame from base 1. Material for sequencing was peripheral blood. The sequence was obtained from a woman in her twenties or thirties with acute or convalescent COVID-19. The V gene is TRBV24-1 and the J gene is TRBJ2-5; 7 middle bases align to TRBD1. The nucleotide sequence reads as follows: TGTGCCACCAGTGTTCTACAGGGGCGTAGTGAAACCCAGTACTTC. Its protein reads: CATSVLQGRSETQYF.